The rows below give T cell receptor beta chains drawn from one sample of a study of blood T cells in healthy people across ages. MiXCR, run by TCRdb on the 5' RACE reads, gives a single entry per CDR3 protein. The sample includes about 1,800,000 distinct CDR3 sequences, 28% of them seen just once. The material sequenced was blood. The receptors derive from a woman under 40 in good health. CDR3s include the opening cysteine and the closing phenylalanine or tryptophan. The D gene is left open where the match is weak. Only part of the rows carry a size: once, few, many, or a class if the clone is expanded.

length,J,size,D,V,DNA,CDR3
12,TRBJ2-3,many,.,TRBV29-1,TGCAGCGCGGGGACCACCCCAGATACGCAGTATTTT,CSAGTTPDTQYF
13,TRBJ1-1,.,.,TRBV7-2,TGTGCCAGCAGCTTAGCCGTTGACACTGAAGCTTTCTTT,CASSLAVDTEAFF
15,TRBJ1-2,.,.,TRBV12-3/TRBV12-4,TGTACCAGCAGCCCCGGGACTGTTCGTAACGATGGCTACACCTTC,CTSSPGTVRNDGYTF
15,TRBJ2-2,few,TRBD2,TRBV29-1,TGCAGCGTTAGGCTAGCGGGAGACGAGACCGGGGAGCTGTTTTTT,CSVRLAGDETGELFF
14,TRBJ2-5,few,.,TRBV5-1,TGCGCCAGCTCTGGGGGACACACAAAAGAGACCCAGTACTTC,CASSGGHTKETQYF
13,TRBJ2-4,.,TRBD2,TRBV12-5,TGTGCTAGTGGTTTAGCGGGGCAAAACATTCAGTACTTC,CASGLAGQNIQYF
18,TRBJ2-7,few,TRBD2,TRBV6-5,TGTGCCAGCAGTTACTCGAGGCCCTCAGCGGGAGGGGCTAACGAGCAGTACTTC,CASSYSRPSAGGANEQYF
18,TRBJ2-5,few,TRBD2,TRBV12-3/TRBV12-4,TGTGCCAGCAGTTTATGGCCCGCTACTAGCGGGGGGGCCGGGACCCAGTACTTC,CASSLWPATSGGAGTQYF
14,TRBJ2-1,few,.,TRBV29-1,TGCAGCGTTGAAGAGGATCCTAAGGTCAATGAGCAGTTCTTC,CSVEEDPKVNEQFF
12,TRBJ2-2,many,.,TRBV14,TGTGCCAGCAGCCCTCGGACCGGGGAGCTGTTTTTT,CASSPRTGELFF
16,TRBJ2-6,.,TRBD1,TRBV14,TGTGCCAGCAGGGCTGTTGACAGGGCTGGGGCCAACGTCCTGACTTTC,CASRAVDRAGANVLTF
14,TRBJ2-1,few,.,TRBV7-9,TGTGCCAGCAGCTTAACGCCACGGGGCGATGAGCAGTTCTTC,CASSLTPRGDEQFF
19,TRBJ1-4,few,TRBD1,TRBV29-1,TGCAGCGTTGCCTTCGGTGGAGTCGGACAGGGTAACTATAATGAAAAACTGTTTTTT,CSVAFGGVGQGNYNEKLFF
13,TRBJ2-7,many,.,TRBV5-5,TGTGCCAGCAGCTACGCCCTTAACTACGAGCAGTACTTC,CASSYALNYEQYF
14,TRBJ2-7,many,TRBD1,TRBV6-5,TGTGCCAGCAGCACCGACAGGGGCCAATACGAGCAGTACTTC,CASSTDRGQYEQYF
15,TRBJ2-1,many,TRBD2,TRBV5-1,TGCGCCAGCAGCTTGGAGGCTAGCGGGGGCGATGAGCAGTTCTTC,CASSLEASGGDEQFF
16,TRBJ1-4,.,.,TRBV7-7,TGTGCCAGCAGCTTAGATCCGCCAGGGGATAATGAAAAACTGTTTTTT,CASSLDPPGDNEKLFF
12,TRBJ2-7,.,.,TRBV6-2/TRBV6-3,TGTGCCAGCACCCAGGGGCGGTACGAGCAGTACTTC,CASTQGRYEQYF
15,TRBJ2-3,few,TRBD1,TRBV6-5,TGTGCCAGCAGGGCGACAGGGGAGAGCACAGATACGCAGTATTTT,CASRATGESTDTQYF
15,TRBJ1-5,many,.,TRBV25-1,TGTGCCAGCAGGAGAGGAGGGCGGGAAGATCAGCCCCAGCATTTT,CASRRGGREDQPQHF
14,TRBJ2-5,few,TRBD1,TRBV3-1,TGTGCCAGCAGAACCGGACAGGGAGGAGAGACCCAGTACTTC,CASRTGQGGETQYF
14,TRBJ2-7,many,TRBD1,TRBV20-1,TGCAGTGCTAAGTTCGGGACAGACTCCTACGAGCAGTACTTC,CSAKFGTDSYEQYF
15,TRBJ2-7,.,TRBD2,TRBV6-5,TGTGCCAGCAGTCGGACTAGCGGAACATCCAATGAGCAGTACTTC,CASSRTSGTSNEQYF
17,TRBJ2-6,.,TRBD1,TRBV3-1,TGTGCCAGCAGCTGGGGACAGGGGTTTTCTGGGGCCAACGTCCTGACTTTC,CASSWGQGFSGANVLTF
16,TRBJ1-1,once,TRBD1,TRBV12-3/TRBV12-4,TGTGCCAGCTCCGGGACAGGGGGAGAGGGGAACACTGAAGCTTTCTTT,CASSGTGGEGNTEAFF
16,TRBJ2-1,.,.,TRBV3-1,TGTGCCAGTAGCCAAGATCTGGCTGGGCTTTCCAATGAGCAGTTCTTC,CASSQDLAGLSNEQFF
15,TRBJ2-3,.,.,TRBV5-1,TGCGCCAGCAGCTATGAGGGGAGATACACAGATACGCAGTATTTT,CASSYEGRYTDTQYF
16,TRBJ1-4,.,TRBD1,TRBV25-1,TGTGCCAGCAGTGACCAGGGACAGGGAGGAAATGAAAAACTGTTTTTT,CASSDQGQGGNEKLFF
12,TRBJ2-7,.,.,TRBV5-1,TGCGCCAGCAGCTTGTCCGACGCCCGGCAGTACTTC,CASSLSDARQYF
14,TRBJ1-1,.,TRBD1,TRBV5-6,TGTGCCAGCAGCACGACAGGGTTCGACACTGAAGCTTTCTTT,CASSTTGFDTEAFF
14,TRBJ2-7,many,.,TRBV7-2,TGTGCCAGCAGCTTCAGGGGCGCTGACTACGAGCAGTACTTC,CASSFRGADYEQYF
13,TRBJ2-1,.,TRBD2,TRBV12-3/TRBV12-4,TGTGCCAGCAGTTCCCAGCGGGAGGACGAGCAGTTCTTC,CASSSQREDEQFF
12,TRBJ2-1,few,.,TRBV11-3,TGTGCCAGCAGCCCGCGGGACGGTGAGCAGTTCTTC,CASSPRDGEQFF
13,TRBJ1-2,.,.,TRBV20-1,TGCAGTGCTAGTAATTCGGTCCTCTTGGGCTACACCTTC,CSASNSVLLGYTF
13,TRBJ1-2,.,.,TRBV7-2,.,CASSLGPGYGCTF
13,TRBJ2-5,few,TRBD2,TRBV28,TGTGCCAGCGGACTAGCGGGGGCTAAGACCCAGTACTTC,CASGLAGAKTQYF
13,TRBJ2-2,.,.,TRBV20-1,TGCAGTGCTAGGGACTTTAACACCGGGGAGCTGTTTTTT,CSARDFNTGELFF
17,TRBJ1-5,.,.,TRBV7-2,TGTGCCAGCAGCCTAACCGGGTCGGGACATAGCAATCAGCCCCAGCATTTT,CASSLTGSGHSNQPQHF
16,TRBJ2-3,.,TRBD1,TRBV29-1,TGCAGCGTTGAGGCACCCGGGACAGGGATCATAGATACGCAGTATTTT,CSVEAPGTGIIDTQYF
14,TRBJ2-2,.,TRBD2,TRBV7-8,TGTGCCAGCAGCGCGGGAGGCGACACCGGGGAGCTGTTTTTT,CASSAGGDTGELFF
13,TRBJ1-2,few,.,TRBV25-1,TGTGCCAGCAGTGGACAAATTTCCTATGGCTACACCTTC,CASSGQISYGYTF
15,TRBJ2-1,.,TRBD2,TRBV12-3/TRBV12-4,TGTGCCAGCAGTTTAGCTAGCGGGTATGTGATTGAGCAGTTCTTC,CASSLASGYVIEQFF
15,TRBJ2-3,.,.,TRBV4-2,TGTGCCAGCAGCCAAGAAGGGTTAGGACCAGATACGCTGTATTTT,CASSQEGLGPDTLYF
15,TRBJ2-7,.,.,TRBV7-2,TGTGCCAGCAGCTTACAGGGGGGCTCCTACAATGAGCAGTACTTC,CASSLQGGSYNEQYF
13,TRBJ2-7,few,.,TRBV29-1,TGCAGCGTTGTACGGGAGTGGGAGTACGAGCAGTACTTC,CSVVREWEYEQYF
15,TRBJ2-7,.,TRBD2,TRBV7-9,TGTGCCAGCAGCACGGAGGGGACTAGCTCCTACGAGCAGTACTTC,CASSTEGTSSYEQYF
15,TRBJ2-3,many,TRBD1,TRBV6-5,TGTGCCAGCAGTTCGACAGGGGCCGTCACAGATACGCAGTATTTT,CASSSTGAVTDTQYF
15,TRBJ2-1,few,TRBD1,TRBV2,TGTGCCAGCTCGAACGACAGGGGATCCTACAATGAGCAGTTCTTC,CASSNDRGSYNEQFF
13,TRBJ2-5,once,.,TRBV5-1,TGCGCCAGCAGACCCCTGTTGGGAGAGACCCAGTACTTC,CASRPLLGETQYF
15,TRBJ2-7,many,TRBD2,TRBV4-1,TGCGCCAGCAGCCAGCTGGGACTAGCGGGGGACGAGCAGTACTTC,CASSQLGLAGDEQYF